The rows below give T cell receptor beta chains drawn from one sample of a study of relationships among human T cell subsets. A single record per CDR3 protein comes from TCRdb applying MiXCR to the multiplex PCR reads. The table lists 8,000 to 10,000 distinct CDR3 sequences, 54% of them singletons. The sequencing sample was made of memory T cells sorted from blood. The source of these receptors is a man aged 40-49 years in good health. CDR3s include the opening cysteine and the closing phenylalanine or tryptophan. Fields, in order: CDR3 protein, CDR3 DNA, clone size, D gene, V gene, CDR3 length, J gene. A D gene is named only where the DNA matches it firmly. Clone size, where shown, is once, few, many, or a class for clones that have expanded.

cdr3_aa: CASSPLGSNQPQHF; cdr3_nt: TGTGCCAGTAGTCCCTTAGGAAGCAATCAGCCCCAGCATTTT; clone_size: NA; d_call: NA; v_call: TRBV19; cdr3_length: 14; j_call: TRBJ1-5
cdr3_aa: CASSQHYRSSYEQYF; cdr3_nt: TGTGCCAGCAGTCAGCATTACAGGTCTTCCTACGAGCAGTACTTC; clone_size: few; d_call: NA; v_call: TRBV6-5; cdr3_length: 15; j_call: TRBJ2-7
cdr3_aa: CSVDSGGGEKLFF; cdr3_nt: TGCAGCGTTGATTCCGGGGGGGGTGAAAAACTGTTTTTT; clone_size: few; d_call: NA; v_call: TRBV29-1; cdr3_length: 13; j_call: TRBJ1-4
cdr3_aa: CASSSDSPLHF; cdr3_nt: TGTGCCAGCAGTTCCGATTCACCCCTCCACTTT; clone_size: NA; d_call: NA; v_call: TRBV5-6; cdr3_length: 11; j_call: TRBJ1-6
cdr3_aa: CASSPNRMNTEAFF; cdr3_nt: TGTGCCAGCAGCCCTAACAGGATGAACACTGAAGCTTTCTTT; clone_size: few; d_call: NA; v_call: TRBV11-3; cdr3_length: 14; j_call: TRBJ1-1
cdr3_aa: CASSYGETQYF; cdr3_nt: TGTGCCAGCAGTTACGGGGAGACCCAGTACTTC; clone_size: NA; d_call: NA; v_call: TRBV6-5; cdr3_length: 11; j_call: TRBJ2-5
cdr3_aa: CASTTAGSGNTIYF; cdr3_nt: TGTGCCAGCACCACGGCAGGGTCTGGAAACACCATATATTTT; clone_size: NA; d_call: NA; v_call: TRBV28; cdr3_length: 14; j_call: TRBJ1-3
cdr3_aa: CASSLSRTRGDEQFF; cdr3_nt: TGCGCCAGCAGCTTGTCAAGGACTAGGGGCGATGAGCAGTTCTTC; clone_size: few; d_call: TRBD2; v_call: TRBV5-1; cdr3_length: 15; j_call: TRBJ2-1
cdr3_aa: CASSPAGTGNEQYF; cdr3_nt: TGTGCCAGCAGCCCTGCCGGGACAGGGAACGAGCAGTACTTC; clone_size: NA; d_call: TRBD1; v_call: TRBV11-2; cdr3_length: 14; j_call: TRBJ2-7
cdr3_aa: CASSPRRDTEAFF; cdr3_nt: TGTGCCAGCAGCCCTCGACGGGACACTGAAGCTTTCTTT; clone_size: medium-sized; d_call: NA; v_call: TRBV11-2; cdr3_length: 13; j_call: TRBJ1-1
cdr3_aa: CSVEVRGRYNEQFF; cdr3_nt: TGCAGCGTTGAAGTCCGGGGGAGATACAATGAGCAGTTCTTC; clone_size: NA; d_call: NA; v_call: TRBV29-1; cdr3_length: 14; j_call: TRBJ2-1
cdr3_aa: CASSVVAAQETQYF; cdr3_nt: TGTGCCAGCAGCGTTGTTGCGGCCCAAGAGACCCAGTACTTC; clone_size: few; d_call: NA; v_call: TRBV7-9; cdr3_length: 14; j_call: TRBJ2-5
cdr3_aa: CAISESRGVGEQYF; cdr3_nt: TGTGCCATCAGTGAGTCGCGGGGTGTGGGCGAGCAGTACTTC; clone_size: NA; d_call: NA; v_call: TRBV10-3; cdr3_length: 14; j_call: TRBJ2-7
cdr3_aa: CTSSLASGLAGGGRYF; cdr3_nt: TGCACCAGCAGCTTGGCGTCAGGACTAGCGGGGGGCGGCCGGTATTTT; clone_size: NA; d_call: TRBD2; v_call: TRBV5-1; cdr3_length: 16; j_call: TRBJ2-3
cdr3_aa: CASSYLSTQYF; cdr3_nt: TGTGCCAGCAGCTACCTCTCGACCCAGTACTTC; clone_size: NA; d_call: NA; v_call: TRBV28; cdr3_length: 11; j_call: TRBJ2-5
cdr3_aa: CASSRKTGGGTDTQYF; cdr3_nt: TGTGCCAGCAGCCGAAAAACAGGGGGCGGGACAGATACGCAGTATTTT; clone_size: NA; d_call: TRBD1; v_call: TRBV5-4; cdr3_length: 16; j_call: TRBJ2-3
cdr3_aa: CSVGSRDSSSYNEQFF; cdr3_nt: TGCAGCGTTGGTTCCCGGGACTCAAGCTCCTACAATGAGCAGTTCTTC; clone_size: NA; d_call: NA; v_call: TRBV29-1; cdr3_length: 16; j_call: TRBJ2-1
cdr3_aa: CASSQDILAGNEQFF; cdr3_nt: TGTGCCAGCAGCCAAGATATCCTAGCGGGTAATGAGCAGTTCTTC; clone_size: NA; d_call: TRBD2; v_call: TRBV14; cdr3_length: 15; j_call: TRBJ2-1
cdr3_aa: CASSLDFGRNQPQHF; cdr3_nt: TGCGCCAGCAGCTTGGATTTTGGGAGGAATCAGCCCCAGCATTTT; clone_size: NA; d_call: NA; v_call: TRBV5-1; cdr3_length: 15; j_call: TRBJ1-5
cdr3_aa: CASSDRVSPQHF; cdr3_nt: TGTGCCAGCAGCGACCGTGTATCGCCCCAGCATTTT; clone_size: few; d_call: NA; v_call: TRBV28; cdr3_length: 12; j_call: TRBJ1-5
cdr3_aa: CASSTTASYEQYF; cdr3_nt: TGTGCCAGCAGCACTACAGCCTCCTACGAGCAGTACTTC; clone_size: few; d_call: NA; v_call: TRBV28; cdr3_length: 13; j_call: TRBJ2-7
cdr3_aa: CASRTGGLNTEAFF; cdr3_nt: TGTGCCAGCAGGACAGGGGGCTTGAACACTGAAGCTTTCTTT; clone_size: NA; d_call: TRBD1; v_call: TRBV28; cdr3_length: 14; j_call: TRBJ1-1
cdr3_aa: CSARGSGSYEQYF; cdr3_nt: TGCAGCGCGAGAGGGAGTGGCTCCTACGAGCAGTACTTC; clone_size: NA; d_call: NA; v_call: TRBV29-1; cdr3_length: 13; j_call: TRBJ2-7
cdr3_aa: CSVKTSGETQYF; cdr3_nt: TGCAGCGTGAAAACTAGCGGGGAGACCCAGTACTTC; clone_size: NA; d_call: TRBD2; v_call: TRBV29-1; cdr3_length: 12; j_call: TRBJ2-5
cdr3_aa: CASSPENRNTEAFF; cdr3_nt: TGTGCCAGCAGCCCAGAAAATCGGAACACTGAAGCTTTCTTT; clone_size: NA; d_call: NA; v_call: TRBV7-9; cdr3_length: 14; j_call: TRBJ1-1
cdr3_aa: CSARDREGGKETQYF; cdr3_nt: TGCAGTGCTAGAGATCGGGAAGGCGGGAAAGAGACCCAGTACTTC; clone_size: once; d_call: NA; v_call: TRBV20-1; cdr3_length: 15; j_call: TRBJ2-5
cdr3_aa: CASSGQGRYGYTF; cdr3_nt: TGTGCCAGCAGCGGACAGGGGAGGTATGGCTACACCTTC; clone_size: NA; d_call: TRBD1; v_call: TRBV28; cdr3_length: 13; j_call: TRBJ1-2
cdr3_aa: CSASGIRHNEQFF; cdr3_nt: TGCAGTGCTAGCGGGATCCGCCACAATGAGCAGTTCTTC; clone_size: NA; d_call: NA; v_call: TRBV20-1; cdr3_length: 13; j_call: TRBJ2-1
cdr3_aa: CASSFQKSGEQFF; cdr3_nt: TGTGCCAGCAGCTTTCAGAAAAGCGGTGAGCAGTTCTTC; clone_size: NA; d_call: NA; v_call: TRBV5-6; cdr3_length: 13; j_call: TRBJ2-1
cdr3_aa: CASSSGLNTEAFF; cdr3_nt: TGTGCCAGCAGCTCCGGACTGAACACTGAAGCTTTCTTT; clone_size: few; d_call: NA; v_call: TRBV11-2; cdr3_length: 13; j_call: TRBJ1-1
cdr3_aa: CSAMTPNSPLHF; cdr3_nt: TGCAGTGCTATGACACCTAATTCACCCCTCCACTTT; clone_size: once; d_call: NA; v_call: TRBV20-1; cdr3_length: 12; j_call: TRBJ1-6
cdr3_aa: CASSYGDGYQPQHF; cdr3_nt: TGCGCCAGCAGCTACGGGGACGGGTATCAGCCCCAGCATTTT; clone_size: once; d_call: NA; v_call: TRBV5-1; cdr3_length: 14; j_call: TRBJ1-5
cdr3_aa: CASNPDRNYGYTF; cdr3_nt: TGTGCCAGCAATCCGGACAGAAACTATGGCTACACCTTC; clone_size: NA; d_call: NA; v_call: TRBV28; cdr3_length: 13; j_call: TRBJ1-2
cdr3_aa: CATSRAKANEQFF; cdr3_nt: TGTGCCACCAGCAGAGCGAAGGCCAATGAGCAGTTCTTC; clone_size: NA; d_call: NA; v_call: TRBV15; cdr3_length: 13; j_call: TRBJ2-1
cdr3_aa: CASINILAGETQYF; cdr3_nt: TGTGCCAGCATTAACATTCTAGCGGGGGAGACCCAGTACTTC; clone_size: NA; d_call: TRBD2; v_call: TRBV6-5; cdr3_length: 14; j_call: TRBJ2-5
cdr3_aa: CASSHEDRRNAF; cdr3_nt: TGTGCCAGCAGCCACGAGGACCGCCGTAACGCCTTC; clone_size: NA; d_call: NA; v_call: TRBV7-9; cdr3_length: 12; j_call: TRBJ1-2
cdr3_aa: CASSFYNEQFF; cdr3_nt: TGTGCCAGCAGCTTTTACAATGAGCAGTTCTTC; clone_size: few; d_call: NA; v_call: TRBV7-9; cdr3_length: 11; j_call: TRBJ2-1
cdr3_aa: CSATPLDRVITERGYTF; cdr3_nt: TGCAGTGCTACTCCTCTGGACAGGGTGATAACAGAGCGGGGCTACACCTTC; clone_size: NA; d_call: TRBD1; v_call: TRBV20-1; cdr3_length: 17; j_call: TRBJ1-2
cdr3_aa: CASNGQGRGYNEQFF; cdr3_nt: TGTGCCAGCAACGGACAGGGGAGGGGGTACAATGAGCAGTTCTTC; clone_size: few; d_call: TRBD1; v_call: TRBV7-8; cdr3_length: 15; j_call: TRBJ2-1
cdr3_aa: CASRPRRPSTDTQYF; cdr3_nt: TGTGCCAGCAGACCCCGTCGACCTAGCACAGATACGCAGTATTTT; clone_size: NA; d_call: NA; v_call: TRBV28; cdr3_length: 15; j_call: TRBJ2-3
cdr3_aa: CASSEGWPSTDTQYF; cdr3_nt: TGTGCCAGCAGTGAAGGGTGGCCTAGCACAGATACGCAGTATTTT; clone_size: NA; d_call: NA; v_call: TRBV2; cdr3_length: 15; j_call: TRBJ2-3
cdr3_aa: CASSQDFATADTQYF; cdr3_nt: TGTGCCAGCAGCCAAGATTTTGCGACAGCAGATACGCAGTATTTT; clone_size: NA; d_call: NA; v_call: TRBV4-2; cdr3_length: 15; j_call: TRBJ2-3